The rows below give T cell receptor beta chains drawn from one sample of a study of vaccination and CD4 T cells after COVID-19. TCRdb processed the PCR reads anew with MiXCR; each CDR3 protein has one entry. Of around 14,000 distinct CDR3 sequences listed, 50% to 75% were seen once; the top ten hold approximately 14%. These TCRs are of unknown antigen specificity. The sample comprised CD4+ T cells from blood, cultured in vitro. The receptors shown here come from a human donor who had recovered from COVID-19. Both conserved end residues are part of each CDR3. Each record gives: D gene, J gene, V gene, clone size, CDR3 DNA, CDR3 protein. The D gene is left open where the match is weak. Clone size is shown for a subset of rows, as once, few, many or a class of expanded clone.

NA | TRBJ2-2 | TRBV7-2 | few | TGTGCCAGCAGCCCTCTCCAGGCCGGGGAGCTGTTTTTT | CASSPLQAGELFF
TRBD2 | TRBJ2-1 | TRBV20-1 | NA | TGCAGTGCTAGGGGTCCAGCGGGAGGGAGATACAATGAGCAGTTCTTC | CSARGPAGGRYNEQFF
TRBD2 | TRBJ2-7 | TRBV20-1 | NA | TGCAGTGCTTTAGGGGCGGGAGGACAATCCTACGAGCAGTACTTC | CSALGAGGQSYEQYF
TRBD1 | TRBJ2-6 | TRBV6-2/TRBV6-3 | once | TGTGCCAGCAGTGCGGGACAGGGGAGGGCTGGGGCCAACGTCCTGACTTTC | CASSAGQGRAGANVLTF
TRBD2 | TRBJ2-7 | TRBV7-2 | few | TGTGCCAGCAGCTTATCACTAGCGTACGAGCAGTACTTC | CASSLSLAYEQYF
NA | TRBJ1-1 | TRBV10-3 | NA | TGTGCCATCAGTGTGGGGCCGGGAGGGGAGGCCACTGAAGCTTTCTTT | CAISVGPGGEATEAFF
TRBD1 | TRBJ2-7 | TRBV6-1 | NA | TGTGCCAGCAGAAAGGGACAGGGAAACTACGAGCAGTACTTC | CASRKGQGNYEQYF
TRBD1 | TRBJ2-2 | TRBV10-3 | NA | TGTGCCATCAGGACCTTGAGGGGGCCGACCACCGGGGAGCTGTTTTTT | CAIRTLRGPTTGELFF
NA | TRBJ1-1 | TRBV28 | NA | TGTGCCAGCAGCAATCCTCCCAGGGGTAGGAAAGCTTTCTTT | CASSNPPRGRKAFF
NA | TRBJ1-3 | TRBV11-2 | NA | TGTGCCAGCAGCGTGGTTTCCCACGAGAACACCATATATTTT | CASSVVSHENTIYF
NA | TRBJ1-2 | TRBV6-1 | NA | TGTGCCAGCAGTGAAGGTGTCGTAGACTATGGCTACACCTTC | CASSEGVVDYGYTF
NA | TRBJ2-1 | TRBV7-3 | NA | TGTGCCAGCAGCGACTGGGTAAACAATGAGCAGTTCTTC | CASSDWVNNEQFF
NA | TRBJ1-1 | TRBV25-1 | few | TGTGCCAGCAGTGACCCATGGAGCACTGAAGCTTTCTTT | CASSDPWSTEAFF
NA | TRBJ1-1 | TRBV10-3 | NA | TGTGCCATCGGGCAGGGTTTAACTGAAGCTTTCTTT | CAIGQGLTEAFF
TRBD2 | TRBJ2-3 | TRBV6-1 | NA | TGTGCCAGCAGTAGAAGACTAGCCACAGATACGCAGTATTTT | CASSRRLATDTQYF
TRBD1 | TRBJ1-2 | TRBV7-8 | NA | TGTGCCAGCAGCACGACAGGGGGCGCTAGCTATGGCTACACCTTC | CASSTTGGASYGYTF
NA | TRBJ1-5 | TRBV20-1 | NA | TGCAGTGCTAGTGTCTTTCAGGCTAAAAGCAATCAGCCCCAGCATTTT | CSASVFQAKSNQPQHF
TRBD1 | TRBJ2-2 | TRBV10-3 | few | TGTGCCATAGCACAGGGGGCCATGAACACCGGGGAGCTGTTTTTT | CAIAQGAMNTGELFF
NA | TRBJ1-5 | TRBV7-9 | NA | TGTGCCAGCAGCCCGCAGGAAAATCAGCCCCAGCATTTT | CASSPQENQPQHF
NA | TRBJ1-1 | TRBV28 | few | TGTGCCAGCAGTTTATTCATGAGGGAGGGCACTGAAGCTTTCTTT | CASSLFMREGTEAFF
TRBD2 | TRBJ2-2 | TRBV10-3 | NA | TGTGCCATCAGTGATGGTGGCGGGAGGACGGAAACCGGGGAGCTGTTTTTT | CAISDGGGRTETGELFF
TRBD1 | TRBJ2-7 | TRBV7-9 | NA | TGTGCCAGCAGCTTGGTGGTTCCCCGGGACAGGGTAGCCAAGAGGGAGCAGTACTTC | CASSLVVPRDRVAKREQYF
NA | TRBJ2-5 | TRBV2 | NA | TGTGCCAGCCGCAGGGAAGAGACCCAGTACTTC | CASRREETQYF
TRBD2 | TRBJ2-3 | TRBV28 | NA | TGTGCCAGCAGTTTAGGGGCTAGCGGGTACACAGATACGCAGTATTTT | CASSLGASGYTDTQYF
NA | TRBJ2-2 | TRBV15 | NA | TGTGCCACCACTAAGCTTACCCAATTTGGGGGGCTGAACACCGGGGAGCTGTTTTTT | CATTKLTQFGGLNTGELFF
NA | TRBJ2-1 | TRBV28 | few | TGTGCCAGCAGTACTTACAATGAGCAGTTCTTC | CASSTYNEQFF
NA | TRBJ1-5 | TRBV5-4 | few | TGTGCCAGCAGCGAAGGACACAATCAGCCCCAGCATTTT | CASSEGHNQPQHF
NA | TRBJ1-6 | TRBV2 | few | TGTGCCAGCAGGAGGGGGGGGTATAATTCACCCCTCCACTTT | CASRRGGYNSPLHF
NA | TRBJ2-5 | TRBV15 | NA | TGTGCCACCAGCAGACCTTCCCGGGCCTCGGGGACCCAGTACTTC | CATSRPSRASGTQYF
TRBD2 | TRBJ2-3 | TRBV6-2/TRBV6-3 | NA | TGTGCCAGCAGTTACGTAGCGGGAGGGCGGACGCAGTATTTT | CASSYVAGGRTQYF
TRBD1 | TRBJ1-5 | TRBV6-1 | NA | TGTGCCAGCACTCAGCCCCCCTTCCGGGACAGCAGATTCAGCAATCAGCCCCAGCATTTT | CASTQPPFRDSRFSNQPQHF
NA | TRBJ1-1 | TRBV19 | once | TGTGCCAGTAGTATAACCAGGGGGAACACTGAAGCTTTCTTT | CASSITRGNTEAFF
TRBD1 | TRBJ2-7 | TRBV28 | once | TGTGCCAGCAGAACAGGGGGCCAAAGCCCCGAGCAGTACTTC | CASRTGGQSPEQYF
NA | TRBJ2-5 | TRBV7-2 | NA | TGTGCCAGCAGCTTATCGGAGAACCAAGAGACCCAGTACTTC | CASSLSENQETQYF
TRBD2 | TRBJ2-3 | TRBV6-5 | NA | TGTGCCAGCAGTTCGCTAGCGGGAGGGCGCACAGATACGCAGTATTTT | CASSSLAGGRTDTQYF
NA | TRBJ2-1 | TRBV6-1 | NA | TGTGCCAGCAACCTAGGAGACAATGAGCAGTTCTTC | CASNLGDNEQFF
NA | TRBJ2-7 | TRBV4-1 | NA | TGCGCCAGCAGCCAAGGAGGGACGGTTGCCTACGAGCAGTACTTC | CASSQGGTVAYEQYF
TRBD2 | TRBJ2-4 | TRBV20-1 | NA | TGCAGTGCTACGGGGGCCCTAGCGGGAGCGGTCTTTCAGTACTTC | CSATGALAGAVFQYF
NA | TRBJ2-7 | TRBV2 | NA | TGTGCCAGCTGTAGGGACGGCTACGAGCAGTACTTC | CASCRDGYEQYF
TRBD2 | TRBJ2-3 | TRBV7-6 | NA | TGTGCCAGCAGCCCCTATTGGGTAGCGGGTTTGCCGGATACGCAGTATTTT | CASSPYWVAGLPDTQYF
TRBD1 | TRBJ2-7 | TRBV12-3/TRBV12-4 | NA | TGTGCCAGCAGTTTCGGGACAGGGCCCTACGAGCAGTACTTC | CASSFGTGPYEQYF
TRBD1 | TRBJ1-5 | TRBV5-4 | NA | TGTGCCAGCAGCTGGGGGACAGAGGAGCATCAGCCCCAGCATTTT | CASSWGTEEHQPQHF
TRBD2 | TRBJ2-1 | TRBV6-5 | NA | TGTGCCAGCAGGTACAATAGCGGGATCGGCGGTGAGCAGTTCTTC | CASRYNSGIGGEQFF
NA | TRBJ2-7 | TRBV5-5 | NA | TGTGCCAGCAGCTTGGTACTAGACCCATACGAGCAGTACTTC | CASSLVLDPYEQYF
NA | TRBJ2-5 | TRBV24-1 | few | TGTGCCACCAGTGATTTTGCACAAGAGACCCAGTACTTC | CATSDFAQETQYF
TRBD1 | TRBJ2-2 | TRBV27 | NA | TGTGCCAGCAGGGGGACAGGGGGCCCCGGGGAGCTGTTTTTT | CASRGTGGPGELFF
TRBD1 | TRBJ1-5 | TRBV6-1 | NA | TGTGCCAGCAGGACAGGGAATCAGCCCCAGCATTTT | CASRTGNQPQHF
NA | TRBJ1-5 | TRBV18 | NA | TGTGCCAGCTCACCTTTCGGTATCGGGGACGGTCGGAATCAGCCCCAGCATTTT | CASSPFGIGDGRNQPQHF
NA | TRBJ2-7 | TRBV5-1 | NA | TGCGCCAGCAGTTACAACCAGGGGACGGGCGAGCAGTACTTC | CASSYNQGTGEQYF
TRBD1 | TRBJ1-5 | TRBV6-1 | few | TGTGCCAGCAGTGAACCAAAACTTGGACAGGCCTTCAATCAGCCCCAGCATTTT | CASSEPKLGQAFNQPQHF
NA | TRBJ2-3 | TRBV7-9 | NA | TGTGCCAGCAGCTCCCGTATAGATACGCAGTATTTT | CASSSRIDTQYF
NA | TRBJ2-2 | TRBV7-2 | NA | TGTGCCAGCAGCCCGGTCGGGGGCCGCACCGGGGAGCTGTTTTTT | CASSPVGGRTGELFF
NA | TRBJ1-5 | TRBV7-9 | NA | TGTGCCAGCAGCTTAGCACAGGGCCAGCCCCAGCATTTT | CASSLAQGQPQHF
TRBD2 | TRBJ2-7 | TRBV5-4 | NA | TGTGCCAGCAGCCTTGGACTAGCGGGAGACGAGCAGTACTTC | CASSLGLAGDEQYF
NA | TRBJ1-5 | TRBV28 | few | TGTGCCAGCAGTATGCCCTCGGGGGGCACTCAGCCCCAGCATTTT | CASSMPSGGTQPQHF
TRBD2 | TRBJ2-7 | TRBV7-8 | NA | TGTGCCAGCAGCTTAGCCGGACTAGTTGGTGAGCAGTACTTC | CASSLAGLVGEQYF
NA | TRBJ1-2 | TRBV12-5 | NA | TGTGCTAGTGGTGCAGGGTTTGACTATGGCTACACCTTC | CASGAGFDYGYTF
TRBD2 | TRBJ2-5 | TRBV7-9 | few | TGTGCCAGCAGCGACCGACTAGCGGGAGAGACCCAGTACTTC | CASSDRLAGETQYF
NA | TRBJ2-7 | TRBV30 | NA | TGTGCCTGGAGTGTATCGGGCTACGAGCAGTACTTC | CAWSVSGYEQYF